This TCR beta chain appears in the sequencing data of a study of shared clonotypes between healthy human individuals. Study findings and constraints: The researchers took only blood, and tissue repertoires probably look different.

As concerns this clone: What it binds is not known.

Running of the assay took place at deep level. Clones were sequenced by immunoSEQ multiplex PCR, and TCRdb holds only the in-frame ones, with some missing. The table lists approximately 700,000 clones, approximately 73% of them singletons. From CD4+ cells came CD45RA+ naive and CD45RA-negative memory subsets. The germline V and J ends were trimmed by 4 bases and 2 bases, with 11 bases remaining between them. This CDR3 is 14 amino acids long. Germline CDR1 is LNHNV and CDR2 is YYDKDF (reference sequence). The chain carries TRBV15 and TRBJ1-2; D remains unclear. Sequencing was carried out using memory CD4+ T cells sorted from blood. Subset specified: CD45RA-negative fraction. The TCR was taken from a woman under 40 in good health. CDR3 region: CATSTSWGNYGYTF. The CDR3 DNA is TGTGCCACCAGCACGAGTTGGGGAAACTATGGCTACACCTTC.